This T cell receptor (beta chain) is drawn from a study of shared clonotypes between healthy human individuals (TCRdb year 2020). Turning to the overall study: The cohort comprised a couple of women and three men aged 18 to 49 years. For each donor, CD4 naive and CD4 memory were each run on three plates, CD8 naive on two plates, and CD8 memory on one plate. Blood TCR repertoires of roughly five healthy adults were deeply sequenced to estimate repertoire size and the extent of clonotype sharing between individuals. Different laboratories and diverse techniques were used to prepare libraries and sequence TCR repertoires, to increase sequencing depth and limit assay-specific biases. Each donor's leukapheresis produced roughly between roughly 0.85 and 9.5 billion PBMCs. Overall results and qualifications from the work: Naive subsets generally had larger estimated clonotype richness than memory subsets. The small number of donors limited the genetic and exposure-history diversity represented. Incomplete sequencing was indicated by rarefaction of sorted-subset datasets, despite the large sequencing depth. Pairwise subsampling led to the expectation that sequencing depth would affect the degree of clonotype sharing among donors. Sharing across several donors was observed for around 5% of naive CD4, 3% to 4% of naive CD8, 2% to 2.5% of memory CD4, and around 0.44% of memory CD8 clonotypes. Clonotypes shared by all four sorted-subset donors showed higher generation probabilities than non-shared clonotypes. Sampling was restricted to blood, and TCR repertoires in tissues likely differ from the TCR repertoires found in blood.

According to the germline V gene, CDR1 reads SNHLY and CDR2 reads FYNNEI. From the cysteine through the phenylalanine, the CDR3 covers 14 amino acids. Solely the CDR3 DNA is kept, with 42 bases framed from the first base. Trimming takes 2 bases from V and 4 bases from J, and the germline ends sit 12 bases apart. As for this clone: Its antigen is not yet known. No base quality values were provided; no much bigger clone lies one nucleotide off.

Using the deep immunoSEQ assay, multiplex PCR amplified TCR CDR3 regions from genomic DNA. Extracted genomic DNA from each cell subset was spread evenly across all wells of several immunoSEQ 96-well plates, with each plate serving as a replicate. For sorted subsets, about 0.2 ug genomic DNA, equal to 30,000 or so T cell genomes, was loaded into each replicate PCR. Purified libraries were quantified with a Qubit 3.0 fluorometer, sized on a Bioanalyzer 2100, and re-quantified with the KAPA Library Quantification kit. Every immunoSEQ 96-well plate was sequenced on a separate single-read 150-cycle Illumina NextSeq 550 flow cell. Regarding the original processing steps: Because the immunoSEQ output held only junctional sequences and lacked quality scores, the filtering could not match the filtering applied to full-length reads. Sequences were annotated with PyIR, a Python wrapper for IgBLAST v1.9, and V/J genes and CDR3 were assigned using IMGT germline references. Reads were filtered out if the reads had weak V/J assignments (E-value above 1e-6), no CDR3, stop codons, out-of-frame junctions, or ambiguous translated residues. V3J clonotypes were defined as sequences sharing an identical inferred V gene, J gene, and CDR3 amino acid sequence. Percentage overlap between repertoires was calculated by dividing the number of shared unique clonotypes by the size of the smaller repertoire. Richness of each repertoire was evaluated using RTK rarefaction, the Chao1 estimator, and Recon v2.1 estimates of unobserved clonotypes. OLGA was used to compute generation probabilities for all TCRbeta clonotypes that the gDNA method yielded from a handful of donors. Not all clones reach the TCRdb copy of this immuneACCESS table, which keeps in-frame sequences only. Checked studies attribute under half of the gap to unresolved V genes and leave the rest unexplained. V and J calls and clone size are those listed in that table; D and trimming were worked out from the DNA. The sample yields 500,000 to 550,000 clones; 95% to 96% were counted once. The ten largest clonotypes hold about 0.059% of the sample.

The donors were healthy, HIV-negative adults with no recently reported acute infections or vaccinations. All donors were Caucasian adults living in Nashville, Tennessee, USA. CD4+ T cells were enriched through magnetic negative selection, after which naive cells were positively selected on CD45RA and the remaining negative fraction served as the memory subset. Blood was obtained by leukapheresis, after which PBMCs were separated by Ficoll-Histopaque density gradient centrifugation and cryopreserved in liquid nitrogen vapor phase. Analytical flow cytometry was used to check the purity and quantity of each magnetically sorted T cell population. From each sorted fraction, genomic DNA was isolated and quantified by UV absorbance on a Nanodrop 2000c.

The specimen was naive CD4+ T cells sorted from blood. The cell subset or site label on this specimen signifies: CD45RA+ positively selected. The chain links TRBV2 with TRBJ2-7; the D segment cannot be called with confidence. This sequence was found in a woman in her thirties in good health. The CDR3: CASSEWISDYEQYF. The DNA reads TGTGCCAGCAGTGAATGGATTTCGGATTACGAGCAGTACTTC. The CDR3, completed at both ends by the reference TRBV2 and TRBJ2-7 genes, gives the full variable domain EPEVTQTPSHQVTQMGQEVILRCVPISNHLYFYWYRQILGQKVEFLVSFYNNEISEKSEIFDDQFSVERPDGSNFTLKIRSTKLEDSAMYFCASSEWISDYEQYFGPGTRLTVT.